These T cell receptor beta chains were read from a single sample in a study of T cell responses to AZD1222 COVID-19 vaccine. The table came from immunoSEQ multiplex PCR; TCRdb's copy has only in-frame clones and leaves some out. This sample carries about 200,000 clones, roughly nine tenths of them seen once, and the ten largest clones take 3.4%. Sequenced material: peripheral blood, taken 28 days after the second AZD1222 dose. Receptors were obtained from an adult who received the AZD1222 COVID-19 vaccine. The CDR3 runs from the conserved cysteine through the conserved F or W. A D gene is named only where the DNA matches it firmly. A row's size may be missing; if present it is once, few, many or a size class.

D: -
size: few
J: TRBJ1-2
V: TRBV7-3
CDR3: CASSLLGMGGYTF
DNA: TGTGCCAGCAGCTTACTGGGGATGGGTGGCTACACCTTC

D: -
size: -
J: TRBJ2-2
V: TRBV30
CDR3: CAWQGPAGELFF
DNA: TGTGCCTGGCAGGGGCCCGCCGGGGAGCTGTTTTTT

D: -
size: -
J: TRBJ1-2
V: TRBV10-3
CDR3: CAISDSADYGYTF
DNA: TGTGCCATCAGTGATAGCGCCGACTATGGCTACACCTTC

D: -
size: -
J: TRBJ1-4
V: TRBV15
CDR3: CATSRETLAHLFF
DNA: TGTGCCACCAGCAGAGAAACGTTAGCTCATCTGTTTTTT

D: -
size: -
J: TRBJ1-1
V: TRBV5-1
CDR3: CASTTRGNTEAFF
DNA: TGCGCCAGCACCACCAGGGGGAACACTGAAGCTTTCTTT

D: TRBD1
size: -
J: TRBJ1-1
V: TRBV5-1
CDR3: CASSHRGEGNTEAFF
DNA: TGCGCCAGCAGCCACAGGGGGGAGGGGAACACTGAAGCTTTCTTT

D: -
size: -
J: TRBJ1-4
V: TRBV6-6
CDR3: CASSYGGTTNEKLFF
DNA: TGTGCCAGCAGTTACGGGGGCACAACTAATGAAAAACTGTTTTTT

D: -
size: -
J: TRBJ1-4
V: TRBV28
CDR3: CASSQGQEKLFF
DNA: TGTGCCAGCAGTCAAGGACAAGAAAAACTGTTTTTT

D: TRBD2
size: -
J: TRBJ2-1
V: TRBV5-4
CDR3: CASSLPGLAAGEQFF
DNA: TGTGCCAGCAGCTTACCGGGACTAGCGGCAGGGGAGCAGTTCTTC

D: -
size: -
J: TRBJ1-2
V: TRBV6-6
CDR3: CASSYEGGYTF
DNA: TGTGCCAGCAGTTACGAGGGAGGCTACACCTTC

D: -
size: once
J: TRBJ1-1
V: TRBV5-4
CDR3: CASISEGTEAFF
DNA: TGTGCCAGCATCTCGGAGGGAACTGAAGCTTTCTTT

D: -
size: -
J: TRBJ2-7
V: TRBV19
CDR3: CASSTTVTSYEQYF
DNA: TGTGCCAGTAGTACGACAGTTACCTCCTACGAGCAGTACTTC

D: -
size: -
J: TRBJ2-7
V: TRBV27
CDR3: CASSFGRAYEQYF
DNA: TGTGCCAGCAGCTTCGGACGGGCCTACGAGCAGTACTTC

D: TRBD2
size: -
J: TRBJ2-2
V: TRBV5-1
CDR3: CASSLTSAGGELFF
DNA: TGCGCCAGCAGCTTGACTAGCGCGGGCGGGGAGCTGTTTTTT

D: -
size: -
J: TRBJ1-3
V: TRBV11-1
CDR3: CASSTPEMGGWPQYF
DNA: TGTGCCAGCAGCACCCCAGAGATGGGAGGATGGCCCCAATATTTT

D: -
size: -
J: TRBJ1-6
V: TRBV6-5
CDR3: CASSKRGLGTLHF
DNA: TGTGCCAGCAGTAAAAGGGGGTTGGGGACCCTCCACTTT

D: -
size: once
J: TRBJ1-2
V: TRBV14
CDR3: CASSQGSSYGYTF
DNA: TGTGCCAGCAGCCAGGGGTCGAGCTATGGCTACACCTTC

D: -
size: -
J: TRBJ2-6
V: TRBV28
CDR3: CASSSGPTSGANVLTF
DNA: TGTGCCAGCAGTTCGGGACCGACGAGCGGGGCCAACGTCCTGACTTTC

D: -
size: -
J: TRBJ1-4
V: TRBV28
CDR3: CASSSSYEKLFF
DNA: TGTGCCAGCAGTTCGTCTTATGAAAAACTGTTTTTT

D: TRBD2
size: -
J: TRBJ2-7
V: TRBV5-4
CDR3: CASSPWTSGSYEQYF
DNA: TGTGCCAGCAGCCCCTGGACTAGCGGCTCCTACGAGCAGTACTTC

D: -
size: -
J: TRBJ2-7
V: TRBV19
CDR3: CASSISREPYEQYF
DNA: TGTGCCAGTAGTATTTCCCGGGAACCCTACGAGCAGTACTTC

D: -
size: -
J: TRBJ1-1
V: TRBV3-1/TRBV3-2
CDR3: CASSLRISGNTEAFF
DNA: TGTGCCAGCAGCCTCCGGATATCGGGGAACACTGAAGCTTTCTTT

D: TRBD2
size: few
J: TRBJ2-2
V: TRBV27
CDR3: CASSRLTTAGGSHGELFF
DNA: TGTGCCAGCAGTCGCCTGACCACAGCGGGAGGTTCGCACGGGGAGCTGTTTTTT

D: -
size: -
J: TRBJ1-5
V: TRBV6-1
CDR3: CASSELWAEGQPQHF
DNA: TGTGCCAGCAGTGAACTTTGGGCAGAAGGTCAGCCCCAGCATTTT

D: TRBD2
size: once
J: TRBJ2-1
V: TRBV12-5
CDR3: CASGSSGLAFYNEQFF
DNA: TGTGCTAGTGGTTCATCGGGACTAGCTTTCTACAATGAGCAGTTCTTC

D: -
size: -
J: TRBJ1-1
V: TRBV3-1/TRBV3-2
CDR3: CASSARRQNTEAFF
DNA: TGTGCCAGCAGCGCCCGACGGCAGAACACTGAAGCTTTCTTT